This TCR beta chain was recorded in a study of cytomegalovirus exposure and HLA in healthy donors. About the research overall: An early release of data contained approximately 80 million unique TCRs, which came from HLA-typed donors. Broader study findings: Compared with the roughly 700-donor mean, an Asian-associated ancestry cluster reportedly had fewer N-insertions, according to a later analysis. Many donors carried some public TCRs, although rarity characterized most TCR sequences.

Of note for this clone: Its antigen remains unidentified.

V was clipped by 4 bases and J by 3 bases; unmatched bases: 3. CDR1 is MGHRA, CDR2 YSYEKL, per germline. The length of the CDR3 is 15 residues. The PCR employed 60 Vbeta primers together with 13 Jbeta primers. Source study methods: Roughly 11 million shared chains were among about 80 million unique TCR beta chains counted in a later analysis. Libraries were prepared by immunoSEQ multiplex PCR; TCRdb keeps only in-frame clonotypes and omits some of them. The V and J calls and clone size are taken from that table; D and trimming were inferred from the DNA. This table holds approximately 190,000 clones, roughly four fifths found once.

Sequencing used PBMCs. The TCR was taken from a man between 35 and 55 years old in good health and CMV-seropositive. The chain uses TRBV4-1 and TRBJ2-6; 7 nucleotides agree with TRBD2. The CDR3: CASSLRGSGANVLTF. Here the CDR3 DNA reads TGCGCCAGCAGCCTGCGGGGGAGTGGGGCCAACGTCCTGACTTTC.